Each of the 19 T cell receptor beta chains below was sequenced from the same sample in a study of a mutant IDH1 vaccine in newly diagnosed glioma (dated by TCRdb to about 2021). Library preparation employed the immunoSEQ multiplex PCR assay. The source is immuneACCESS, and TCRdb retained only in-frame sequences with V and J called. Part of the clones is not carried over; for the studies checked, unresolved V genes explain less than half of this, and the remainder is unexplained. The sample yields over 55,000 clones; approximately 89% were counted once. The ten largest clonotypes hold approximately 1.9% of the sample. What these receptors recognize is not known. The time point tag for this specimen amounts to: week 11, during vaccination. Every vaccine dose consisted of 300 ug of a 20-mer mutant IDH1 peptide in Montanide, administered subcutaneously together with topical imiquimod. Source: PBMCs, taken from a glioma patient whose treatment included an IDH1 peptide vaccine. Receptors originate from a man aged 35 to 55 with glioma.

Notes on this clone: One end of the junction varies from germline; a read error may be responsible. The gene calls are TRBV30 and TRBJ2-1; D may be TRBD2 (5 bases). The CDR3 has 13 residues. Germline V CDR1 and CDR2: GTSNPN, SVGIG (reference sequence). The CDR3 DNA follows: TGTGCCTGGAGGGCTAGCTCCAACAATGAGCAGTTCTTC. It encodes CAWRASSNNEQFF.

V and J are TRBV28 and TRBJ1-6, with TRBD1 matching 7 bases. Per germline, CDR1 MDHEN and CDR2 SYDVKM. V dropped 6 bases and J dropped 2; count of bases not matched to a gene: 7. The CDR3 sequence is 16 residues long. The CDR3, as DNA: TGTGCCAGCAGAGGCGACAGGGACCCCTATAATTCACCCCTCCACTTT. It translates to CASRGDRDPYNSPLHF.

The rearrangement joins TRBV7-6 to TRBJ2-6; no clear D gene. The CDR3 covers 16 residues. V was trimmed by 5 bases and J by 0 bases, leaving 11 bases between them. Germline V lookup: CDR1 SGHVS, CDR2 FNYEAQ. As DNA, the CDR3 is TGTGCCAGCAGCCCTAGAGAGTTCTCTGGGGCCAACGTCCTGACTTTC. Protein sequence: CASSPREFSGANVLTF.

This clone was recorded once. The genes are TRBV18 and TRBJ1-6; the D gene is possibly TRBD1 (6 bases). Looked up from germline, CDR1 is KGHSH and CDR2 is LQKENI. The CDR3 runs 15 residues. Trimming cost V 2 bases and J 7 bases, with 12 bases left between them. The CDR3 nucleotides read TGTGCCAGCTCACCAGGGGCAGGGGAAAATTCACCCCTCCACTTT. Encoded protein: CASSPGAGENSPLHF.

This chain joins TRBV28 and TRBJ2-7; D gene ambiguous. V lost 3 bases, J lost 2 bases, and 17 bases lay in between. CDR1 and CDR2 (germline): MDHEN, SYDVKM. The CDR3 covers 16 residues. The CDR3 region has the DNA TGTGCCAGCAGTTTTCCTTCAGAGGACCCCACCTACGAGCAGTACTTC. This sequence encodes CASSFPSEDPTYEQYF.

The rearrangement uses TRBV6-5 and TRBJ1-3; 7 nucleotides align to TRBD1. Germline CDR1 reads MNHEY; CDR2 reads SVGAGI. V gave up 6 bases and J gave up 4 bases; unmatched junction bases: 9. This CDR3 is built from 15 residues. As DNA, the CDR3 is TGTGCCAGCAGACCGGAGGGGGCGATGGGAAACACCATATATTTT. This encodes CASRPEGAMGNTIYF.

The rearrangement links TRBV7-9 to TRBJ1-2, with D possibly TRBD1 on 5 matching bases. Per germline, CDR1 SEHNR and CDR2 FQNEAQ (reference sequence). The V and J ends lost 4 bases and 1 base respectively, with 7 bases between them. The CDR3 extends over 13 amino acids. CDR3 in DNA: TGTGCCAGCAGCTCAGACAGTAACTATGGCTACACCTTC. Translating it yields CASSSDSNYGYTF.

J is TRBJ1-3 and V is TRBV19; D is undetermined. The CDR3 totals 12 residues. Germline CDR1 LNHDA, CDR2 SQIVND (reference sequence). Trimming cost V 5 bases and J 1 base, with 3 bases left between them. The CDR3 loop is CASSGSGNTIYF. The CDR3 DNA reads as TGTGCCAGTAGTGGTTCTGGAAACACCATATATTTT.

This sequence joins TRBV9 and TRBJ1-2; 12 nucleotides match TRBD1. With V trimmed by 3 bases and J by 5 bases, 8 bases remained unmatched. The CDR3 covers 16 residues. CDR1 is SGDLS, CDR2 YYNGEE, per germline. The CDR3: CASSATGTGGRYGYTF. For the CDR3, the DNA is TGTGCCAGCAGCGCAACCGGGACAGGGGGCCGGTATGGCTACACCTTC.

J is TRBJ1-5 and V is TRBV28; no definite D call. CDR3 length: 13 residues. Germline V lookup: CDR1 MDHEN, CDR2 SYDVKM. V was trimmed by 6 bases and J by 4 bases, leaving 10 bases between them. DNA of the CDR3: TGTGCCAGCAGCCCCTTGGGAAATCAGCCCCAGCATTTT. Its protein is CASSPLGNQPQHF.

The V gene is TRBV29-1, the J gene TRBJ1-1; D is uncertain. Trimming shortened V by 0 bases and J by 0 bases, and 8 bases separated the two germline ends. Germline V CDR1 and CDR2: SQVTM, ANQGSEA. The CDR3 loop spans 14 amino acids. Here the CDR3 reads CSVEESRMNTEAFF. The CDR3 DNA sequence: TGCAGCGTTGAAGAATCCCGGATGAACACTGAAGCTTTCTTT.

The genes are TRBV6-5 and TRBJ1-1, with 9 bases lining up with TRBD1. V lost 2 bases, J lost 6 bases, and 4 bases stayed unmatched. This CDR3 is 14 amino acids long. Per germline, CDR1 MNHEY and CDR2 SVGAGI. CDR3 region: CASSYDRGRAEAFF. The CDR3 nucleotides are TGTGCCAGCAGTTACGACAGGGGGAGAGCTGAAGCTTTCTTT.

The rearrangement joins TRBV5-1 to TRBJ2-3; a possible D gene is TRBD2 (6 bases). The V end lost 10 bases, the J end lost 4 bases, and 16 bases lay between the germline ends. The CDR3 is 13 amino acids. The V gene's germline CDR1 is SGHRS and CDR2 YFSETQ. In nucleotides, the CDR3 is TGCGCCGGTCTAAAGGAGGGGCCAGATACGCAGTATTTT. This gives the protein CAGLKEGPDTQYF. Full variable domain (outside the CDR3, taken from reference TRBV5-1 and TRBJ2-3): KAGVTQTPRYLIKTRGQQVTLSCSPISGHRSVSWYQQTPGQGLQFLFEYFSETQRNKGNFPGRFSGRQFSNSRSEMNVSTLELGDSALYLCAGLKEGPDTQYFGPGTRLTVL.

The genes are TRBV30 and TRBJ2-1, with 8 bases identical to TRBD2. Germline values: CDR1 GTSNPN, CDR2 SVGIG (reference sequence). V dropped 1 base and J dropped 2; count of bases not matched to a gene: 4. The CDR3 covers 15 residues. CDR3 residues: CAWSAGGDPYNEQFF. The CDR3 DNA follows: TGTGCCTGGAGTGCCGGGGGGGACCCCTACAATGAGCAGTTCTTC.

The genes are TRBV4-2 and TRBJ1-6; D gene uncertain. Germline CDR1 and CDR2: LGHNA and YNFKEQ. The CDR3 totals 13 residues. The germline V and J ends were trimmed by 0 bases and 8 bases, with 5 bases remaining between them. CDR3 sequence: CASSQEVDSPLHF. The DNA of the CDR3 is TGTGCCAGCAGCCAAGAAGTCGATTCACCCCTCCACTTT.

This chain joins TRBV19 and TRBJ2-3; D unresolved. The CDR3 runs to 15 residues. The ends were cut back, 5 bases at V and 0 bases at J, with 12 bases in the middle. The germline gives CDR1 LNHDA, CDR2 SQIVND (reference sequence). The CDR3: CASSLRTYSTDTQYF. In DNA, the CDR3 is TGTGCCAGTAGTCTTCGGACGTACAGCACAGATACGCAGTATTTT.

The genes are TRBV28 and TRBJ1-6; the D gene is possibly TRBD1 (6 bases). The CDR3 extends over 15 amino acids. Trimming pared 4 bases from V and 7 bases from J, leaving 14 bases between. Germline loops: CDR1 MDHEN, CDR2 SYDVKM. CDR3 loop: CASSYYPRGNSPLHF. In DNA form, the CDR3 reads TGTGCCAGCAGTTATTACCCCAGGGGCAATTCACCCCTCCACTTT.

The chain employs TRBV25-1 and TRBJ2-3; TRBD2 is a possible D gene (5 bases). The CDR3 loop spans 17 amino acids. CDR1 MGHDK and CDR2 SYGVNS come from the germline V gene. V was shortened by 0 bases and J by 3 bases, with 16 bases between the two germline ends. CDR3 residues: CASSEYGVGVATDTQYF. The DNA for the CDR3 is TGTGCCAGCAGTGAATACGGGGTGGGTGTTGCGACAGATACGCAGTATTTT.

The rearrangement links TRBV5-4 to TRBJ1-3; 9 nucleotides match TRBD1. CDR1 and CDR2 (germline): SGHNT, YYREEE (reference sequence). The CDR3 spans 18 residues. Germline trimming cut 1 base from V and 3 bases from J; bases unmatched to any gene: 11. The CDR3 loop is CASSLRDKQGALGNTIYF. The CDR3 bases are TGTGCCAGCAGCTTGAGGGACAAACAGGGGGCGCTTGGAAACACCATATATTTT.